This T cell receptor beta chain was profiled in a study of T-cell reconstitution after alpha-beta-depleted transplantation in children. Notes on the study in general: Where alpha-beta T cells came from about two months after transplant was reportedly several hundred expanded graft clones.

Details on this clonotype: Its specificity is unknown.

Germline values: CDR1 MGHRA, CDR2 YSYEKL. The CDR3 consists of 19 residues. V was pared by 1 base and J by 9 bases, with 13 bases of the junction left unmatched. This sample's TCRbeta library carried unique molecular identifier barcodes. TCRdb re-analysed the PCR reads in MiXCR, keeping a single row per CDR3 protein. The table includes some 830,000 distinct CDR3 sequences, under 20% detected once. This specimen consisted of PBMCs, mostly from graft donor cells, obtained 360 days after TCRalphabeta/CD19-depleted stem cell transplant. The receptor was isolated from a male patient between 5 and 17 years old who had a stem cell transplant for acute lymphoblastic leukemia, so the T cells may come from the graft donor. The chain employs TRBV4-1 and TRBJ2-1; the match to TRBD2 covers 15 bases. Here the CDR3 DNA reads TGCGCCAGCAGCCAAGTGCCGACTCGGACTAGCGGGAGGGCCGGTGAGCAGTTCTTC. It translates to CASSQVPTRTSGRAGEQFF.